The clone carrying this T cell receptor beta chain has more than one count but fewer than ten. Its antigen is still unknown. One end of the junction is discordant with germline, which a read error may explain. CDR1 and CDR2 (germline): SQVTM, ANQGSEA. The CDR3 length is 13 residues. The people who gave samples were healthy Caucasians from Russia, aged roughly 6 to 95. These data come from a study of blood T cells in healthy people across ages. Looking at the study overall: Using template switching, researchers captured about one barcoded beta molecule for each two T cells.

Combining a sample-barcoded 5' primer with a J-beta primer mix, a second PCR ran for roughly 7 to 12 cycles. TCRdb reprocessed the 5' RACE reads via MiXCR and lists one record per CDR3 protein. The sample lists roughly 680,000 distinct CDR3 sequences; around 21% were seen once. Study-level points and caveats: It was not known whether donors were CMV positive (a possible confounder of expanded clonotype changes). The study regarded diversity estimates from one million T cells as underestimates.

The receptor was derived from a man aged 65 to 79 in good health. The chain links TRBV29-1 to TRBJ2-7; D is perhaps TRBD1 or TRBD2 (6 bases each). The sample was blood. CDR3 coding DNA: TGTAGCGTATCGGGGGCGAAATCCTACGAGCAGTACTTC. Amino acids: CSVSGAKSYEQYF.